These 18 T cell receptor beta chains share one sample of origin, sequenced in a study of T-cell reconstitution after alpha-beta-depleted transplantation in children. The TCRbeta library was prepared with unique molecular identifiers. Each CDR3 protein gets one entry after TCRdb re-called the PCR reads with MiXCR. The table shows about 230,000 distinct CDR3 sequences, with 8.5% to 10% occurring only once. The starting material was PBMCs from the stem cell graft donor, obtained from the stem cell graft. These receptors all stem from a human donor who donated a stem cell graft to a child with acute lymphoblastic leukemia.

This clonotype was detected many times. This chain joins TRBV5-1 and TRBJ2-1, with 7 bases that match TRBD2. Germline lookup yields CDR1 SGHRS and CDR2 YFSETQ. J lost 7 bases, V lost 1 base, and 5 bases had no gene match. The CDR3 runs 14 residues. The CDR3 loop reads CASSLYSGWNEQFF. The CDR3 nucleotides read TGCGCCAGCAGCTTGTATAGCGGGTGGAATGAGCAGTTCTTC.

The chain has TRBV7-8 and TRBJ2-1, with 8 positions matching TRBD2. The germline V gene has CDR1 SGHVS and CDR2 FQNEAQ. CDR3 length: 15 residues. After removal of 3 bases from V and 4 bases from J, the junction contained 5 bases not matched to a gene. The DNA for the CDR3 is TGTGCCAGCAGCTTCGGCGGGGGGACTTACAATGAGCAGTTCTTC. Translated, it gives CASSFGGGTYNEQFF.

The chain is built from TRBV20-1 and TRBJ2-4, with D possibly TRBD2 on 5 matching bases. Germline V CDR1 and CDR2: DFQATT, SNEGSKA (reference sequence). The CDR3 covers 15 residues. Trimming removed 0 bases at V and 1 base at J, with 10 bases between. Here the CDR3 reads CSARDITGAKNIQYF. CDR3 nucleotide sequence: TGCAGTGCTAGAGATATTACGGGGGCCAAAAACATTCAGTACTTC.

This clonotype has only a few counts. The V and J genes are TRBV3-1 and TRBJ2-5; 7 bases line up with TRBD2. From germline, CDR1 is LGHDT and CDR2 YNNKEL (reference sequence). Trimming cost V 7 bases and J 2 bases; bases outside gene matches: 13. The CDR3 consists of 16 residues. The CDR3 is CASTLSGGRLQETQYF. The CDR3 DNA sequence: TGTGCCAGCACCCTATCAGGCGGGAGACTACAAGAGACCCAGTACTTC.

This clonotype came up many times. The J gene is TRBJ1-6, the V gene TRBV20-1; 7 bases agree with TRBD1. The CDR3 extends over 16 amino acids. Germline V gives CDR1 DFQATT, CDR2 SNEGSKA (reference sequence). The trim removed 2 bases at V and 4 bases at J, leaving 8 bases unmatched. The CDR3 is CSARLGTAFYNSPLHF. The CDR3, as DNA: TGCAGTGCTAGACTCGGGACAGCCTTTTATAATTCACCCCTCCACTTT.

V is TRBV20-1 and J is TRBJ2-3; D may be TRBD2 (5 bases). Germline lookup yields CDR1 DFQATT and CDR2 SNEGSKA (reference sequence). Trimming took 4 bases from V and 2 from J, leaving 19 bases between them. CDR3 size: 16 residues. The CDR3 region has the DNA TGCAGTGCTATAGATCCGGGATCGTCAGCCACAGATACGCAGTATTTT. Translated: CSAIDPGSSATDTQYF.

The table lists this clonotype with many counts. CDR3 coding DNA: TGTGCCGCGGGCCCATCGGGGACAGATACGCAGTATTTT. Amino acid sequence: CAAGPSGTDTQYF. The chain joins TRBV24-1 to TRBJ2-3, with a tentative D call TRBD2 (5 bases). This CDR3 is built from 13 residues. CDR1 and CDR2 (germline): KGHDR, SFDVKD. V was trimmed by 12 bases and J by 3 bases, leaving 15 bases between them.

The J gene is TRBJ1-5, the V gene TRBV30; no reliable D call. V was cut by 0 bases and J by 0 bases, with 15 bases left in between. Germline lookup yields CDR1 GTSNPN and CDR2 SVGIG (reference sequence). CDR3 length: 17 amino acids. The CDR3: CAWSVSWSYHSNQPQHF. CDR3 in DNA: TGTGCCTGGAGTGTAAGTTGGTCGTATCATAGCAATCAGCCCCAGCATTTT.

The J gene is TRBJ1-2, the V gene TRBV5-1; 7 bases map to TRBD1. Germline V CDR1 and CDR2: SGHRS, YFSETQ. The CDR3 runs 15 residues. Trimming at V came to 4 bases and at J to 2 bases, leaving 8 bases not matched to a gene. This CDR3 is CASSRGDSGNYGYTF. The DNA for the CDR3 is TGCGCCAGCAGCAGGGGGGACAGCGGGAACTATGGCTACACCTTC.

Ten or more counts support this clonotype. The CDR3, as DNA: TGTGCCAGCAACGCCGGGACAGGGGTATGGGGAGGGGAGCTGTTTTTT. It codes for CASNAGTGVWGGELFF. The rearrangement uses TRBV6-1 and TRBJ2-2, with 10 bases that match TRBD1. Looked up from germline, CDR1 is MNHNS and CDR2 is SASEGT. CDR3 length equals 16 residues. V was pared by 7 bases and J by 8 bases, with 13 bases of the junction left unmatched.

This clonotype was seen ten or more times. This chain joins TRBV25-1 and TRBJ1-5; no clear D gene. V dropped 2 bases and J dropped 2 bases, with 10 bases sitting between them. Per the germline V gene, CDR1 is MGHDK and CDR2 is SYGVNS. The CDR3 contains 15 residues. The CDR3 loop is CASSEPGRGNQPQHF. In DNA, the CDR3 is TGTGCCAGCAGTGAACCCGGCCGGGGCAATCAGCCCCAGCATTTT.

This clonotype was observed a few times. This chain joins TRBV6-1 and TRBJ2-5; no clear D gene. The CDR3 runs to 14 residues. The V and J ends lost 3 bases and 2 bases respectively, with 10 bases between them. Germline assignment: CDR1 MNHNS and CDR2 SASEGT. DNA for the CDR3: TGTGCCAGCAGTGACCCACCCGCACAAGAGACCCAGTACTTC. It translates to CASSDPPAQETQYF.

The rearrangement uses TRBV18 and TRBJ2-3, with TRBD2 as a possible D gene (6 bases). Looked up from germline, CDR1 is KGHSH and CDR2 is LQKENI. CDR3 size: 15 residues. Deletions cut 5 bases from V and 1 base from J, with 13 bases between. The CDR3 DNA follows: TGTGCCAGCTCAGACGGGGGAACCCGCACAGATACGCAGTATTTT. Encoded protein: CASSDGGTRTDTQYF.

Notes on this clonotype: A clone one base away is much larger, so this may be a read error. The V call is TRBV5-6, the J call TRBJ2-1; TRBD2 matches at 9 bases. Germline V gene data show CDR1 as SGHDT and CDR2 as YYEEEE. This CDR3 spans 14 amino acids. CDR3 residues: CASSFGTSLNEQLF. CDR3 nucleotide sequence: TGTGCCAGCAGCTTCGGGACTAGCCTCAATGAGCAGTTGTTC.

This clonotype appeared many times. The chain joins TRBV10-3 to TRBJ2-1; TRBD2 matches at 7 bases. The CDR3 runs 12 residues. Germline trimming cut 6 bases from V and 8 bases from J; bases unmatched to any gene: 4. Germline lookup yields CDR1 ENHRY and CDR2 SYGVKD. The chain's CDR3 is CAISRGVDEQFF. The CDR3 nucleotides are TGTGCCATCAGCCGGGGGGTGGATGAGCAGTTCTTC.

This clonotype was recorded at least ten times. The V and J genes are TRBV6-1 and TRBJ2-7; no firm D call. The CDR3 totals 16 residues. The germline V gene encodes CDR1 MNHNS and CDR2 SASEGT. The V end lost 4 bases, the J end lost 0 bases, and 16 bases lay between the germline ends. The chain's CDR3 is CASSGPKEYNSYEQYF. The CDR3 DNA reads as TGTGCCAGCAGTGGGCCCAAGGAATACAACTCCTACGAGCAGTACTTC.

The chain carries TRBV5-1 and TRBJ2-4; maybe TRBD2 (5 bases). This CDR3 spans 14 amino acids. V gave up 4 bases and J gave up 3 bases, with 11 bases separating them. CDR1 and CDR2 (germline): SGHRS, YFSETQ. Written as DNA, the CDR3 is TGCGCCAGCAGCGTAGCCGGGGACAAAAACATTCAGTACTTC. Translation: CASSVAGDKNIQYF.

This clonotype was seen only a few times. This chain joins TRBV12-3 or TRBV12-4 and TRBJ2-7; TRBD1 matches at 12 bases. The CDR3 length is 16 residues. V gave up 2 bases and J gave up 5 bases; unmatched junction bases: 7. The CDR3: CASSLRDRGPLNEQYF. CDR3 nucleotide sequence: TGTGCCAGCAGTTTACGGGACAGGGGGCCATTGAACGAGCAGTACTTC.